This is a list of T cell receptor beta chains from one sample in a study of patients and donors after allogeneic stem cell transplantation. Via MiXCR, TCRdb re-called the RT-PCR reads, giving one row per CDR3 protein. The top ten hold approximately 10% of the sample, which has roughly 230,000 distinct CDR3 sequences, roughly 15% seen once. Sequenced: blood, either unsorted or a sorted T cell fraction (not recorded which). The receptors shown here come from a human donor who was either an allogeneic HSCT recipient or a stem cell or donor lymphocyte infusion donor (not recorded which). It is not recorded whose cells these are; they may come from a transplant donor. The CDR3 runs from the conserved cysteine through the conserved F or W. D genes are given only for firm matches. Where a row states a size, it is once, few, many or the class of an expanded clone; other rows omit it.

TRBD2,TRBJ2-3,TRBV12-3/TRBV12-4,NA,CASSLGGGEFTSTDTQYF,TGTGCCAGCAGTTTAGGCGGGGGGGAGTTCACTAGCACAGATACGCAGTATTTT
NA,TRBJ2-7,TRBV2,NA,CASSTRDTYF,TGTGCCAGCAGTACCCGGGACACTTACTTC
TRBD1,TRBJ1-1,TRBV5-1,NA,CASSHIRGTTEAFF,TGCGCCAGCAGCCATATCAGGGGGACCACTGAAGCTTTCTTT
TRBD2,TRBJ2-1,TRBV11-3,many,CASSLDPSGRNEQFF,TGTGCCAGCAGCTTGGATCCTAGCGGGAGGAATGAGCAGTTCTTC
NA,TRBJ1-3,TRBV3-1,NA,CASNRGSGNTIYF,TGTGCCAGTAACCGGGGCTCTGGAAACACCATATATTTT
NA,TRBJ1-1,TRBV7-2,few,CASSSRAGLGFTEAFF,TGTGCCAGCAGCTCCCGGGCGGGGTTGGGTTTCACTGAAGCTTTCTTT
NA,TRBJ2-7,TRBV4-2,NA,CASSQYSGSSYEQYF,TGTGCCAGCAGCCAATACAGCGGAAGCTCCTACGAGCAGTACTTC
NA,TRBJ1-6,TRBV20-1,NA,CSAREFGQGSSPLHF,TGCAGTGCTAGAGAATTTGGGCAGGGTAGTTCACCCCTCCACTTT
NA,TRBJ1-1,TRBV4-3,few,CASSQIGLMNTEAFF,TGCGCCAGCAGCCAAATAGGCCTGATGAACACTGAAGCTTTCTTT
TRBD1,TRBJ1-5,TRBV4-3,NA,CASSQDWAGTGGQQPQHF,TGCGCCAGCAGCCAAGATTGGGCAGGGACAGGGGGGCAACAGCCCCAGCATTTT
TRBD2,TRBJ2-3,TRBV5-1,many,CASSPGRAVLAGITDTQYF,TGCGCCAGCAGCCCGGGCAGGGCCGTACTAGCGGGAATTACAGATACGCAGTATTTT
NA,TRBJ2-2,TRBV5-1,many,CASSWTTGRAGELFF,TGCGCCAGCAGCTGGACGACAGGCAGAGCCGGGGAGCTGTTTTTT
TRBD1,TRBJ2-3,TRBV5-6,NA,CASSLGTAMSTDTQYF,TGTGCCAGCAGCTTAGGGACAGCAATGAGCACAGATACGCAGTATTTT
NA,TRBJ1-4,TRBV4-2,NA,CASSQRGPSNQGELFF,TGTGCCAGCAGCCAAAGAGGACCGTCAAATCAGGGAGAACTGTTTTTT
NA,TRBJ1-5,TRBV5-1,many,CASSLGTVLGQPQHF,TGCGCCAGCAGCTTGGGTACAGTTTTAGGGCAGCCCCAGCATTTT
NA,TRBJ2-1,TRBV5-1,many,CASSLVSSGGVNEQFF,TGCGCCAGCAGCTTGGTCTCGTCAGGGGGGGTCAATGAGCAGTTCTTC
TRBD1,TRBJ2-2,TRBV4-1,few,CASSFIGAGGTGELFF,TGCGCCAGCAGCTTTATAGGGGCAGGGGGCACCGGGGAGCTGTTTTTT
NA,TRBJ1-2,TRBV12-3/TRBV12-4,many,CASSPSGGTYGYTF,TGTGCCAGCAGTCCCAGCGGAGGTACCTATGGCTACACCTTC
NA,TRBJ1-1,TRBV5-1,few,CASSRGIPVEHSEAFF,TGCGCCAGCAGCCGGGGAATACCCGTTGAGCACTCTGAAGCTTTCTTT
TRBD2,TRBJ2-7,TRBV7-8,few,CASSPREGAISYEQYF,TGTGCCAGCAGCCCGCGGGAGGGGGCCATCTCCTACGAGCAGTACTTC
TRBD1,TRBJ1-1,TRBV6-2/TRBV6-3,NA,CASSYSGQDALGEAFF,TGTGCCAGCAGTTACTCGGGACAGGACGCCCTTGGTGAAGCTTTCTTT
NA,TRBJ1-1,TRBV27,many,CASSFVPNTEAFF,TGTGCCAGCAGTTTCGTCCCGAACACTGAAGCTTTCTTT
TRBD1,TRBJ1-1,TRBV12-3/TRBV12-4,few,CASSITGTGGVRNTEAFF,TGTGCCAGCAGTATAACCGGGACAGGGGGCGTAAGGAACACTGAAGCTTTCTTT
NA,TRBJ1-5,TRBV20-1,NA,CSARDRGHSPQHF,TGCAGTGCTAGAGATAGGGGCCACTCGCCCCAGCATTTT
NA,TRBJ2-3,TRBV4-1,NA,CASSQDPAGAQDTQYF,TGCGCCAGCAGCCAAGATCCGGCAGGGGCCCAAGATACGCAGTATTTT
NA,TRBJ2-5,TRBV5-1,NA,CASSSSFGETQYF,TGCGCCAGCAGCTCTAGCTTCGGGGAGACCCAGTACTTC
TRBD1,TRBJ2-3,TRBV5-1,many,CASSPRTGDTDTQYF,TGCGCCAGCAGCCCGAGGACAGGGGACACAGATACGCAGTATTTT
TRBD2,TRBJ2-2,TRBV9,NA,CASSVLEAGVAGELFF,TGTGCCAGCAGCGTACTCGAGGCGGGAGTGGCCGGGGAGCTGTTTTTT
TRBD2,TRBJ2-1,TRBV5-1,many,CASSHLLAGATYNEQFF,TGCGCCAGCAGCCACCTACTAGCGGGAGCCACCTACAATGAGCAGTTCTTC
NA,TRBJ1-1,TRBV12-5,NA,CASGLWTVKNTEAFF,TGTGCTAGTGGTTTGTGGACGGTGAAGAACACTGAAGCTTTCTTT
TRBD1,TRBJ1-2,TRBV4-2,NA,CASSQSPGQGNGYTF,TGTGCCAGCAGCCAGTCGCCGGGACAGGGTAATGGCTACACCTTC
NA,TRBJ1-2,TRBV20-1,many,CSAISAGLIYGYTF,TGCAGTGCCATTAGTGCGGGACTTATCTATGGCTACACCTTC
NA,TRBJ1-1,TRBV7-3,NA,CASSPKGRPTEAFF,TGTGCCAGCAGCCCGAAAGGACGGCCCACTGAAGCTTTCTTT
TRBD2,TRBJ2-1,TRBV12-3/TRBV12-4,many,CASSLFLAEYNEQFF,TGTGCCAGCAGTTTATTTCTAGCGGAGTACAATGAGCAGTTCTTC
TRBD1,TRBJ1-1,TRBV7-3,few,CASSWGTGGTEAFF,TGTGCCAGCAGCTGGGGGACAGGGGGCACTGAAGCTTTCTTT
TRBD2,TRBJ2-3,TRBV11-3,NA,CASSLRASGSTDTQYF,TGTGCCAGCAGCTTAAGGGCTAGCGGGAGTACAGATACGCAGTATTTT
TRBD1,TRBJ1-2,TRBV5-1,NA,CASSSGTGGVYGYTF,TGCGCCAGCAGCAGCGGGACAGGGGGCGTTTATGGCTACACCTTC
TRBD1,TRBJ2-5,TRBV20-1,few,CSAVGQGGETQYF,TGCAGTGCCGTGGGACAGGGTGGGGAGACCCAGTACTTC
TRBD1,TRBJ1-5,TRBV20-1,NA,CSALDRVNQPQHF,TGCAGTGCTTTGGACAGGGTCAATCAGCCCCAGCATTTT
NA,TRBJ2-2,TRBV7-9,once,CASSLGPGLVNTGELFF,TGTGCCAGCAGCTTAGGGCCGGGACTGGTGAACACCGGGGAGCTGTTTTTT
NA,TRBJ2-7,TRBV6-5,NA,CASSYREEGGYEQYF,TGTGCCAGCAGTTACAGGGAGGAAGGGGGCTACGAGCAGTACTTC
NA,TRBJ1-1,TRBV29-1,many,CSVELTVNTEAFF,TGCAGCGTTGAGTTGACAGTGAACACTGAAGCTTTCTTT
NA,TRBJ2-7,TRBV20-1,NA,CSARDRISSYEQYF,TGCAGTGCTAGAGATCGGATTTCTTCCTACGAGCAGTACTTC
NA,TRBJ2-7,TRBV2,NA,CASEYGDGSYEQYF,TGTGCCAGCGAATACGGGGACGGCTCCTACGAGCAGTACTTC
NA,TRBJ2-1,TRBV2,many,CASSRGTALASEQFF,TGTGCCAGCAGTCGCGGGACGGCCTTGGCCAGTGAGCAGTTCTTC